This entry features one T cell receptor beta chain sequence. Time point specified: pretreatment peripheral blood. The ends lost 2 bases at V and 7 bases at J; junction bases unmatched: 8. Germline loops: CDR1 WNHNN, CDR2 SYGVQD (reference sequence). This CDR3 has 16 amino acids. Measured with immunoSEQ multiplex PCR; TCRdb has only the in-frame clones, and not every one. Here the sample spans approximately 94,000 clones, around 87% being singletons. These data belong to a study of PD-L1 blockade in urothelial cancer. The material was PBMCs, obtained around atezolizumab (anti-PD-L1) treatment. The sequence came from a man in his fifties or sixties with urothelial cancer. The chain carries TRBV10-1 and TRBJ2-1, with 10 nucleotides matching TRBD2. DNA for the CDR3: TGCGCCAGCAGTGAGGGGGTAGGAGCGGGAGGGAATGAGCAGTTCTTC. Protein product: CASSEGVGAGGNEQFF.